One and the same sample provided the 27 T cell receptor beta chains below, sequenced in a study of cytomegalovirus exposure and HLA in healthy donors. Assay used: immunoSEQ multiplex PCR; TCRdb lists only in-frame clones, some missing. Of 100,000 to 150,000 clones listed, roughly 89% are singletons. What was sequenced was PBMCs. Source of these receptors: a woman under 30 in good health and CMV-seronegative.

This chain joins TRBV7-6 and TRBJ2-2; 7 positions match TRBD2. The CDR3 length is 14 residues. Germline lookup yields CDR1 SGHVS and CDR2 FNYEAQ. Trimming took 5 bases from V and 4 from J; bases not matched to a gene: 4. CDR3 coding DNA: TGTGCCAGCAGCCAAGCGGGGTTCACCGGGGAGCTGTTTTTT. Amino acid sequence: CASSQAGFTGELFF.

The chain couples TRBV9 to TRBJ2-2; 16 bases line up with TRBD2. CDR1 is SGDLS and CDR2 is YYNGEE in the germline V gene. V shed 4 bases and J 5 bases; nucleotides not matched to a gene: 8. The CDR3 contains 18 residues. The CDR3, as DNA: TGTGCCAGCAGCATCGGGACTAGCGGGAGGGCGGTAACCGGGGAGCTGTTTTTT. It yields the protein CASSIGTSGRAVTGELFF.

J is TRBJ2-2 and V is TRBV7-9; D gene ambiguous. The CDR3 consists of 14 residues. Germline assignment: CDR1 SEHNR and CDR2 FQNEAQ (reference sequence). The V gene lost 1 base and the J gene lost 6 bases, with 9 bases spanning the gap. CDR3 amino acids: CASSLVRNPGELFF. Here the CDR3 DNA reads TGTGCCAGCAGCTTAGTCAGAAACCCCGGGGAGCTGTTTTTT.

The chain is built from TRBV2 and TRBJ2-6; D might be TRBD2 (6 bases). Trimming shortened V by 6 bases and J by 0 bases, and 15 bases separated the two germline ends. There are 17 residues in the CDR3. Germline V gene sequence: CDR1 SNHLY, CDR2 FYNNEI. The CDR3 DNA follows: TGTGCCAGCAGGAGGGACTCCTTAAGCTCTGGGGCCAACGTCCTGACTTTC. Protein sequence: CASRRDSLSSGANVLTF.

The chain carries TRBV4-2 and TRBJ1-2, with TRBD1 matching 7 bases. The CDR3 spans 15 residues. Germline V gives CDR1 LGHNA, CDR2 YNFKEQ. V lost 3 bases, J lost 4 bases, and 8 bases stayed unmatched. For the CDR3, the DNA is TGTGCCAGCAGCCAGGACAGGCTGGGGGGCTATGGCTACACCTTC. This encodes CASSQDRLGGYGYTF.

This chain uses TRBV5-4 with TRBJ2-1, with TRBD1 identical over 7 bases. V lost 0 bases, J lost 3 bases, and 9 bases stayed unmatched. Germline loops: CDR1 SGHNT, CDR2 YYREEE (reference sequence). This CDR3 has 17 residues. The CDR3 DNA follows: TGTGCCAGCAGCTTGGGAGGCAGGGGGATTATCTACAATGAGCAGTTCTTC. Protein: CASSLGGRGIIYNEQFF.

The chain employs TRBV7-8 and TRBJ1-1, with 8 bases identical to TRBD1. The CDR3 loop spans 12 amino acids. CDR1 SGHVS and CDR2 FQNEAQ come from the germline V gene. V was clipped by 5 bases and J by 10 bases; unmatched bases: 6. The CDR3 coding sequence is TGTGCCAGCAGCCTCCGGACAGGGTCAGCTTTCTTT. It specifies CASSLRTGSAFF.

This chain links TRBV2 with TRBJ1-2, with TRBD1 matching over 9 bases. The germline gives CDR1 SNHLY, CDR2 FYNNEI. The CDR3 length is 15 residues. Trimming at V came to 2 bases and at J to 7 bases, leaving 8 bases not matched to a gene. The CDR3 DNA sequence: TGTGCCAGCAGTGAATGGCCGACAGGGGGGGGTGGCTACACCTTC. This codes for CASSEWPTGGGGYTF.

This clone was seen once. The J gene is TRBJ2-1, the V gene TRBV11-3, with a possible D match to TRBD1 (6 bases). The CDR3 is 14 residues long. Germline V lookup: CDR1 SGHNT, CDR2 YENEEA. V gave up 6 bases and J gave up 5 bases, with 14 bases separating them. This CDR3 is CASRGRTANNEQFF. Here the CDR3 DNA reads TGTGCCAGCAGGGGTAGGACAGCCAACAATGAGCAGTTCTTC.

CDR3 region: CASSDQRESLNEQFF. The CDR3 DNA sequence: TGTGCCAGTAGCGACCAGCGGGAGTCGCTTAATGAGCAGTTCTTC. The chain combines TRBV19 with TRBJ2-1, with TRBD2 matching over 8 bases. Germline CDR1 is LNHDA and CDR2 is SQIVND (reference sequence). Trimming removed 6 bases from V and 7 bases from J; junction bases left unmatched: 11. This CDR3 region has 15 residues.

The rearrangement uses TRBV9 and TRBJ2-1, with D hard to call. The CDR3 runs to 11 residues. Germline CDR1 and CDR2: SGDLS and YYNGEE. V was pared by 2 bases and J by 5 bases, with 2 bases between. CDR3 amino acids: CASSVDNEQFF. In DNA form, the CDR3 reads TGTGCCAGCAGCGTCGACAATGAGCAGTTCTTC.

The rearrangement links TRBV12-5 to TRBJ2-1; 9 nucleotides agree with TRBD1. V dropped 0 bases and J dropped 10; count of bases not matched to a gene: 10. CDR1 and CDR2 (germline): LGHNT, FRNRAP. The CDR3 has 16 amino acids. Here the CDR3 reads CASGLVRGTGIFEQFF. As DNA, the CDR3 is TGTGCTAGTGGTTTGGTACGTGGGACAGGGATCTTCGAGCAGTTCTTC.

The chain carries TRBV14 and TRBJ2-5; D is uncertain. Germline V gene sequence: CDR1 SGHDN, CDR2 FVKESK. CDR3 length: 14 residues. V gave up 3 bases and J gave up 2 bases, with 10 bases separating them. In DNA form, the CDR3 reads TGTGCCAGCAGCCACAGCGTAAAACAAGAGACCCAGTACTTC. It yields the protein CASSHSVKQETQYF.

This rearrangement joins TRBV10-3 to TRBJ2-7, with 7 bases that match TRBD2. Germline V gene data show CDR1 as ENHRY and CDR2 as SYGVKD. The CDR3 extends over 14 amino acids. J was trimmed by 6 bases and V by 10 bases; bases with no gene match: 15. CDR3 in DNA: TGTGCCACCCAGGCCGTTAGCGGGCCCAGCGAGCAGTACTTC. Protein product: CATQAVSGPSEQYF.

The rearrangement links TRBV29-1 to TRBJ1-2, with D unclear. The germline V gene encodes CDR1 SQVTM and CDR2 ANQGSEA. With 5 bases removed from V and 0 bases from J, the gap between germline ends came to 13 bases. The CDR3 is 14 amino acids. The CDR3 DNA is TGCAGCGTTCTTAGCCTAGCCCCTAACTATGGCTACACCTTC. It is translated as CSVLSLAPNYGYTF.

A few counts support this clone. The CDR3 coding sequence is TGTGCCAGCACGTCCGGGGTTGCAGATACGCAGTATTTT. It specifies CASTSGVADTQYF. V is TRBV2 and J is TRBJ2-3, with D possibly matching TRBD2 (5 bases). This CDR3 comprises 13 residues. Germline V lookup: CDR1 SNHLY, CDR2 FYNNEI. V lost 7 bases and J lost 4, with 12 bases in between.

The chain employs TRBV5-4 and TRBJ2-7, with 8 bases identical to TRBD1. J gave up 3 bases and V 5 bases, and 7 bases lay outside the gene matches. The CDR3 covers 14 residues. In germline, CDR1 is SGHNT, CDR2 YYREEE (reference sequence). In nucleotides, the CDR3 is TGTGCCAGCAGAGCTGGACAGGGTGGCTACGAGCAGTACTTC. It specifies CASRAGQGGYEQYF.

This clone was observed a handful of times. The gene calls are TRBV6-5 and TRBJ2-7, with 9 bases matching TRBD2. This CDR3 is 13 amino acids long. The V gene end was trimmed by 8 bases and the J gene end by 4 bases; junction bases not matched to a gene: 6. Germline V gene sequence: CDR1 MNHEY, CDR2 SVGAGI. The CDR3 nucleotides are TGTGCCAGCTCCGCGGGAGGGCTATACGAGCAGTACTTC. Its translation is CASSAGGLYEQYF.

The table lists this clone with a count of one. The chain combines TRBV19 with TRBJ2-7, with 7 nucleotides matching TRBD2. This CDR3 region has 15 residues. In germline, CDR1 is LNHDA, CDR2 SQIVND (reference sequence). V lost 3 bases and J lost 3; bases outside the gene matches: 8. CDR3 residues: CASSISLARVYEQYF. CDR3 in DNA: TGTGCCAGTAGTATCTCACTAGCGAGAGTCTACGAGCAGTACTTC. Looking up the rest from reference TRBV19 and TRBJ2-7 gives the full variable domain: DGGITQSPKYLFRKEGQNVTLSCEQNLNHDAMYWYRQDPGQGLRLIYYSQIVNDFQKGDIAEGYSVSREKKESFPLTVTSAQKNPTAFYLCASSISLARVYEQYFGPGTRLTVT.

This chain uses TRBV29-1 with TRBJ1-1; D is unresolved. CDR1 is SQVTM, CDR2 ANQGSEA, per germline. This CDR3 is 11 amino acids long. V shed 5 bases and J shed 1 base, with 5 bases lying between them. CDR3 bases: TGCAGCGTTCTCAGGAACACTGAAGCTTTCTTT. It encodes CSVLRNTEAFF.

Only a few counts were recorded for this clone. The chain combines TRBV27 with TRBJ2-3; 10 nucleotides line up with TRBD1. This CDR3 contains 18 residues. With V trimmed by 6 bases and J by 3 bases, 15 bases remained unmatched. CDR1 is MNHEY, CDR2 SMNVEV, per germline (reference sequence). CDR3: CASRKTLTRDRGTDTQYF. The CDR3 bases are TGTGCCAGCAGAAAAACTTTGACCCGGGACAGGGGAACAGATACGCAGTATTTT.

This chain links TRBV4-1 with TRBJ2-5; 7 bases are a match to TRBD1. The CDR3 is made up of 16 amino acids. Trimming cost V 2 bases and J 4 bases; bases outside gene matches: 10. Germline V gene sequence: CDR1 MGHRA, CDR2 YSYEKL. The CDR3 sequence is CASSQLTGLDGETQYF. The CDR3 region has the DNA TGCGCCAGCAGCCAATTGACAGGGCTCGACGGAGAGACCCAGTACTTC.

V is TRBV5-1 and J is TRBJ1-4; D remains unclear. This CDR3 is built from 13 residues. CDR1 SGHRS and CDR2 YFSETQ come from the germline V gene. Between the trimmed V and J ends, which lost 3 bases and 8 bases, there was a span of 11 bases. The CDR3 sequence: CASSWNSGEKLFF. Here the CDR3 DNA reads TGCGCCAGCAGCTGGAACAGTGGGGAAAAACTGTTTTTT. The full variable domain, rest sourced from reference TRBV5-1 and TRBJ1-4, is KAGVTQTPRYLIKTRGQQVTLSCSPISGHRSVSWYQQTPGQGLQFLFEYFSETQRNKGNFPGRFSGRQFSNSRSEMNVSTLELGDSALYLCASSWNSGEKLFFGSGTQLSVL.

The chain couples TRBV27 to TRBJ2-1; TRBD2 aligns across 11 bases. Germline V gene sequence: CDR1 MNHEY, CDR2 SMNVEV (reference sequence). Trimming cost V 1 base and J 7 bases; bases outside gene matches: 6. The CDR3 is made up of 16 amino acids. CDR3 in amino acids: CASSLLSASGRNEQFF. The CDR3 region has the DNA TGTGCCAGCAGTTTATTGAGTGCTAGCGGGAGGAATGAGCAGTTCTTC.

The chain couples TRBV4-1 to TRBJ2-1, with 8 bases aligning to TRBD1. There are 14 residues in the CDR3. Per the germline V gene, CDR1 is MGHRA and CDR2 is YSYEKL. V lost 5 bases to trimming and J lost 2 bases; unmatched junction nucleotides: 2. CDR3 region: CASSDRGTYNEQFF. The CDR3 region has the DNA TGCGCCAGCAGCGACAGGGGCACCTACAATGAGCAGTTCTTC.

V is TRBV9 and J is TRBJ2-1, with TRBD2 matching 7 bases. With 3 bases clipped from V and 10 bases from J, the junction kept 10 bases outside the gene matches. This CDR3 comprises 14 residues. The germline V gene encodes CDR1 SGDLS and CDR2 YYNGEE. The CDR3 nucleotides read TGTGCCAGCAGCGGGGCTAGCGGTACAGGAGAGCAGTTCTTC. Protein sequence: CASSGASGTGEQFF. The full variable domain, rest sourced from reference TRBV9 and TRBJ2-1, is DSGVTQTPKHLITATGQRVTLRCSPRSGDLSVYWYQQSLDQGLQFLIQYYNGEERAKGNILERFSAQQFPDLHSELNLSSLELGDSALYFCASSGASGTGEQFFGPGTRLTVL.

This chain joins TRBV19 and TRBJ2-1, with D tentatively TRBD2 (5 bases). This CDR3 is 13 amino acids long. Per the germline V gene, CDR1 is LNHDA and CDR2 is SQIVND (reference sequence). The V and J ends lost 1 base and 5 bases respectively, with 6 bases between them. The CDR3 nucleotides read TGTGCCAGTAGTATAGCCGGGGACAATGAGCAGTTCTTC. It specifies CASSIAGDNEQFF.